The 21 T cell receptor beta chains below all came from one sample that was sequenced in a study of PD-1 blockade in classical Hodgkin lymphoma. Sample time point: cycle 4 day 1 (C4D1), after 5 to 7 weeks of nivolumab. Each and every patient relapsed after autologous stem cell transplantation, and patients got differing brentuximab vedotin exposure. After thawing, PBMCs were subjected to magnetic negative selection to isolate CD8+ T cells. TCRdb keeps only in-frame clones here, not all; method: immunoSEQ multiplex PCR. The repertoire holds 12,000 or so clones, with about 88% as singletons. Sequencing used CD8+ T cells from blood, obtained before the fourth cycle of nivolumab. The receptor set was obtained from a human donor with classical Hodgkin lymphoma. The donor label of this sample is uncertain.

In this sample, this clone turned up once. The rearrangement joins TRBV6-5 to TRBJ2-7; D tentatively reads TRBD1 or TRBD2 (5 bases each). V dropped 6 bases and J dropped 4 bases, with 16 bases sitting between them. The CDR3 is 14 amino acids. Germline V gene data show CDR1 as MNHEY and CDR2 as SVGAGI. CDR3 sequence (DNA): TGTGCCAGCAGCCCCCGGGACGAAACGTACGAGCAGTACTTC. As protein: CASSPRDETYEQYF.

This chain links TRBV7-9 with TRBJ1-1, with D possibly matching TRBD1 (5 bases). There are 16 residues in the CDR3. V lost 5 bases to trimming and J lost 6 bases, with 22 bases between them. Looked up from germline, CDR1 is SEHNR and CDR2 is FQNEAQ (reference sequence). CDR3 DNA sequence: TGTGCCAGCAGCGCGGGGGTGGGGAACCCCAGCCCTGAAGCTTTCTTT. Protein product: CASSAGVGNPSPEAFF.

The chain combines TRBV7-9 with TRBJ2-7; 12 nucleotides line up with TRBD2. Losses at the gene ends were 3 bases for V and 3 bases for J; bases not matched to a gene: 3. This CDR3 region has 15 residues. CDR1 is SEHNR, CDR2 FQNEAQ, per germline (reference sequence). The CDR3 coding sequence is TGTGCCAGCAGCTTCGGACTAGCGGGACACTACGAGCAGTACTTC. Translating it yields CASSFGLAGHYEQYF.

This clone has just one count. The V gene is TRBV4-1, the J gene TRBJ2-1; TRBD2 matches at 7 bases. With 2 bases clipped from V and 4 bases from J, the junction kept 26 bases outside the gene matches. The CDR3 is made up of 22 amino acids. Germline V lookup: CDR1 MGHRA, CDR2 YSYEKL. CDR3 DNA: TGCGCCAGCAGCCAATTACCCTCCCTTACTAGCGACCCCACGGGGCCTTACAATGAGCAGTTCTTC. The encoded protein is CASSQLPSLTSDPTGPYNEQFF.

V usage is TRBV29-1 and J usage is TRBJ2-2; tentatively, D is TRBD1 or TRBD2 (5 bases each). Between the trimmed V and J ends, which lost 4 bases and 0 bases, there was a span of 9 bases. This CDR3 is 14 amino acids long. CDR1 is SQVTM and CDR2 is ANQGSEA in the germline V gene. CDR3 nucleotides: TGCAGCGTTGTGGGGGTACCGAACACCGGGGAGCTGTTTTTT. Its translation is CSVVGVPNTGELFF.

This chain links TRBV6-5 with TRBJ1-4; D perhaps matches TRBD1 (5 bases). The CDR3 covers 14 residues. V shed 5 bases and J shed 9 bases, with 16 bases lying between them. CDR1 and CDR2 from the germline V gene are MNHEY and SVGAGI. CDR3 region: CASSAAGTGKKLFF. The CDR3 DNA reads as TGTGCCAGCAGTGCCGCCGGGACGGGGAAAAAACTGTTTTTT.

V and J are TRBV7-2 and TRBJ2-3; TRBD2 might be the D (8 bases). Deletions cut 5 bases from V and 2 bases from J, with 14 bases between. Germline V gives CDR1 SGHTA, CDR2 FQGNSA. This CDR3 has 15 amino acids. In DNA form, the CDR3 reads TGTGCCAGCAGCCCGGGAGGGGGCTACACAGATACGCAGTATTTT. Encoded protein: CASSPGGGYTDTQYF.

The CDR3 sequence: CASSERGKDEQYF. Written as DNA, the CDR3 is TGTGCCAGCAGTGAACGGGGAAAGGACGAGCAGTACTTC. J is TRBJ2-7 and V is TRBV2; tentatively, D is TRBD2 (5 bases). The germline CDR1 and CDR2 sequences are SNHLY and FYNNEI. V gave up 2 bases and J gave up 5 bases, with 10 bases separating them. The CDR3 is 13 amino acids. The full variable domain, in which reference TRBV2 and TRBJ2-7 provide the parts outside the CDR3, is EPEVTQTPSHQVTQMGQEVILRCVPISNHLYFYWYRQILGQKVEFLVSFYNNEISEKSEIFDDQFSVERPDGSNFTLKIRSTKLEDSAMYFCASSERGKDEQYFGPGTRLTVT.

The rearrangement links TRBV30 to TRBJ2-3; a possible D gene is TRBD1 (6 bases). This CDR3 contains 14 residues. The germline gives CDR1 GTSNPN, CDR2 SVGIG (reference sequence). The V and J ends lost 0 bases and 2 bases respectively, with 9 bases between them. CDR3 sequence reads: CAWSVGTSTDTQYF. The DNA of the CDR3 is TGTGCCTGGAGTGTTGGGACATCCACAGATACGCAGTATTTT. Looking up the rest from reference TRBV30 and TRBJ2-3 gives the full variable domain: SQTIHQWPATLVQPVGSPLSLECTVEGTSNPNLYWYRQAAGRGLQLLFYSVGIGQISSEVPQNLSASRPQDRQFILSSKKLLLSDSGFYLCAWSVGTSTDTQYFGPGTRLTVL.

The genes are TRBV5-5 and TRBJ2-5, with D perhaps being TRBD1 or TRBD2 (5 bases each). This CDR3 is 16 amino acids long. From germline, CDR1 is SGHKS and CDR2 YYEKEE (reference sequence). V dropped 3 bases and J dropped 0 bases, with 15 bases sitting between them. This CDR3 reads CASSSKPGTNQETQYF. CDR3 DNA: TGTGCCAGCAGCTCTAAGCCCGGGACCAACCAAGAGACCCAGTACTTC.

V and J are TRBV19 and TRBJ1-1; D ambiguous. Looked up from germline, CDR1 is LNHDA and CDR2 is SQIVND (reference sequence). Trimming shortened V by 1 base and J by 6 bases, and 9 bases separated the two germline ends. CDR3 length: 13 amino acids. Written as DNA, the CDR3 is TGTGCCAGTAGTATAGGAACCGCGGCTGAAGCTTTCTTT. This sequence encodes CASSIGTAAEAFF.

In this sample, this clone turned up once. The chain's CDR3 is CASSFGTSGRLGQEQFF. The CDR3 nucleotides are TGTGCCAGCAGCTTCGGGACTAGCGGGAGGTTGGGTCAGGAGCAGTTCTTC. The chain combines TRBV7-9 with TRBJ2-1; TRBD2 aligns across 15 bases. CDR1 SEHNR and CDR2 FQNEAQ come from the germline V gene (reference sequence). The CDR3 is 17 amino acids. After removal of 3 bases from V and 10 bases from J, the junction contained 10 bases not matched to a gene.

The rearrangement links TRBV21-1 to TRBJ2-3. TRBV21-1 is a listed pseudogene. This CDR3 has 14 residues. The CDR3 is CASSKGKRTDTQYF. The CDR3 nucleotides read TGTGCCAGCAGCAAAGGGAAAAGGACAGATACGCAGTATTTT.

A single count supports this clone. This sequence joins TRBV28 and TRBJ2-7; TRBD1 matches at 7 bases. The CDR3 loop spans 14 amino acids. Germline V gene lookup returns CDR1 MDHEN and CDR2 SYDVKM. V lost 4 bases to trimming and J lost 2 bases; unmatched junction nucleotides: 5. DNA for the CDR3: TGTGCCAGCAGTTACAGGGGACCAACCTACGAGCAGTACTTC. This sequence encodes CASSYRGPTYEQYF.

This clone has only a few counts. The chain has TRBV5-8 and TRBJ1-1; D is undetermined. The V end lost 0 bases, the J end lost 4 bases, and 10 bases lay between the germline ends. Germline values: CDR1 SGHTS, CDR2 YDEGEE. This CDR3 comprises 14 residues. The CDR3 reads CASSLVPSRTEAFF. The CDR3 DNA reads as TGTGCCAGCAGCTTGGTTCCCAGCCGCACTGAAGCTTTCTTT.

V gene TRBV4-3 combines with J gene TRBJ2-7; D call uncertain. Trimming removed 0 bases at V and 1 base at J, with 10 bases between. From germline, CDR1 is LGHNA and CDR2 YSLEER. This CDR3 is 15 amino acids long. Here the CDR3 reads CASSQDSPSSYEQYF. Written as DNA, the CDR3 is TGCGCCAGCAGCCAAGATAGCCCGTCTTCCTACGAGCAGTACTTC.

V is TRBV27 and J is TRBJ2-7; D uncertain. V dropped 3 bases and J dropped 2 bases, with 8 bases sitting between them. This CDR3 has 13 residues. Germline CDR1 reads MNHEY; CDR2 reads SMNVEV (reference sequence). The CDR3 loop reads CASSFSSTYEQYF. The CDR3 DNA reads as TGTGCCAGCAGTTTCAGCAGTACCTACGAGCAGTACTTC.

The chain combines TRBV11-2 with TRBJ1-1; D might be TRBD1 (5 bases). The V gene lost 2 bases and the J gene lost 5 bases, with 12 bases spanning the gap. From germline, CDR1 is SGHAT and CDR2 FQNNGV. The CDR3 is 14 residues long. The CDR3 nucleotides are TGTGCCAGCAGCTTAATCCAGGGACGAACTGAAGCTTTCTTT. The encoded protein is CASSLIQGRTEAFF.

The genes are TRBV7-9 and TRBJ2-1; 9 nucleotides align to TRBD1. J lost 6 bases, V lost 5 bases, and 5 bases had no gene match. This CDR3 region has 14 residues. Looked up from germline, CDR1 is SEHNR and CDR2 is FQNEAQ (reference sequence). The CDR3 DNA follows: TGTGCCAGCAGCGACTGGACAGGGGTCAATGAGCAGTTCTTC. It codes for CASSDWTGVNEQFF. The whole variable domain, filled in from reference TRBV7-9 and TRBJ2-1, reads DTGVSQNPRHKITKRGQNVTFRCDPISEHNRLYWYRQTLGQGPEFLTYFQNEAQLEKSRLLSDRFSAERPKGSFSTLEIQRTEQGDSAMYLCASSDWTGVNEQFFGPGTRLTVL.

The CDR3: CASSQEWGRANEQYF. In DNA form, the CDR3 reads TGCGCCAGCAGCCAAGAATGGGGGAGGGCCAACGAGCAGTACTTC. V is TRBV4-1 and J is TRBJ2-7; 7 bases line up with TRBD2. Trimming cost V 0 bases and J 5 bases; bases outside gene matches: 7. The CDR3 is made up of 15 amino acids. CDR1 is MGHRA and CDR2 is YSYEKL in the germline V gene.

The chain links TRBV28 to TRBJ2-7, with D possibly called TRBD1 or TRBD2 (5 bases each). Trimming removed 1 base at V and 0 bases at J, with 7 bases between. This CDR3 is 14 amino acids long. CDR1 MDHEN and CDR2 SYDVKM come from the germline V gene. In DNA form, the CDR3 reads TGTGCCAGCAGTTTATTGAGGGGCTCCTACGAGCAGTACTTC. Its protein is CASSLLRGSYEQYF.